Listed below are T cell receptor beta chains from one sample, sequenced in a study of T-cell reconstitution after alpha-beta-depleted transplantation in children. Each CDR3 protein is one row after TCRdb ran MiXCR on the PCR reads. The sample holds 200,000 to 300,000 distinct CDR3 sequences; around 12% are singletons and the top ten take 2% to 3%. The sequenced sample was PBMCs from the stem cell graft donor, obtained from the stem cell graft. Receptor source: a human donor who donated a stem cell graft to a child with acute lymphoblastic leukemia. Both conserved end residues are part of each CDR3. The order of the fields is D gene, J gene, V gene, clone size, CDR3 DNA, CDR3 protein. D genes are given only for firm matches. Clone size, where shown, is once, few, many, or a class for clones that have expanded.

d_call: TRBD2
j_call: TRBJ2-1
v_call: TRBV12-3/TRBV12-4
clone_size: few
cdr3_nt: TGTGCCAGCAGTTTAAGGCGGGAGGGCCCGTTCTTC
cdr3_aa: CASSLRREGPFF

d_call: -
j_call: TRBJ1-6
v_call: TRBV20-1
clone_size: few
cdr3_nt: TGCAGTGCTAGAACCGGGAGATCACCCCTCCACTTT
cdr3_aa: CSARTGRSPLHF

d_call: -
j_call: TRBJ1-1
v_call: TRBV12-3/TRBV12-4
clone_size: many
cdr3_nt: TGTGCCAGCAGTTTATCCGGGCATGAAGCTTTCTTT
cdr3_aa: CASSLSGHEAFF

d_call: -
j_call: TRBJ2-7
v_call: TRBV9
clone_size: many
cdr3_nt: TGTGCCAGCAGCGTCTTGGGAACCCCTTGGGACGAGCAGTACTTC
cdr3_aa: CASSVLGTPWDEQYF

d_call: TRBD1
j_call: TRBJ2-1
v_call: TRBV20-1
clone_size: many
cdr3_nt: TGCAGTGCGGACAGGGGTTTCAATGAGCAGTTCTTC
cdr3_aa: CSADRGFNEQFF

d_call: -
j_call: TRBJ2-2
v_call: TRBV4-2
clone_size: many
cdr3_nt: TGTGCCAGCAGCCAATCCGGGGAGCTGTTTTTT
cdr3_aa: CASSQSGELFF

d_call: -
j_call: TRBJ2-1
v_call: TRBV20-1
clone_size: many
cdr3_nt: TGCAGTCCCAGCGATACAAGCTCCTACAATGAGCAGTTCTTC
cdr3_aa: CSPSDTSSYNEQFF

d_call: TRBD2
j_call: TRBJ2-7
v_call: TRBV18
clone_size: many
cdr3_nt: TGTGCCAGCTCACCAGGAGCGGGAGGACCCTACGAGCAGTACTTC
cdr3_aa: CASSPGAGGPYEQYF

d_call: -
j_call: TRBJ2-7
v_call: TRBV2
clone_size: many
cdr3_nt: TGTGCCAGCCGCGGGACTGGATTTTACGAGCAGTACTTC
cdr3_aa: CASRGTGFYEQYF

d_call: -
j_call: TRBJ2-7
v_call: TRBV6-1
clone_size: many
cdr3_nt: TGTGCCAGCAGACTGGAGGGGGTTACTTACGAGCAGTACTTC
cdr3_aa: CASRLEGVTYEQYF

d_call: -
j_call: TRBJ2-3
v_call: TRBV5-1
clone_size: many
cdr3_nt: TGCGCCAGCAGCCCCCAGTATGAGACTCAAACGCAGTATTTT
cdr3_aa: CASSPQYETQTQYF

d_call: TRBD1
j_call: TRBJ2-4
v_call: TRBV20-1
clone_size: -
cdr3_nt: TGCAGTGCTAGCCACAGGGGGCTCGGGAAAAACATTCAGTACTTC
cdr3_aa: CSASHRGLGKNIQYF

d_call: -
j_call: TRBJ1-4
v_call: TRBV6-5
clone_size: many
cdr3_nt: TGTGCCAGCAGTTGGAAAGGGGGAACGGGAAAACTGTTTTTT
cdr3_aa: CASSWKGGTGKLFF

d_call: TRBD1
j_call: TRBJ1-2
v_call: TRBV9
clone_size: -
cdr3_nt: TGTGCCAGCAGCGTGACAGGGGACATAGTCTCCTATGGCTACACCTTC
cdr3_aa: CASSVTGDIVSYGYTF

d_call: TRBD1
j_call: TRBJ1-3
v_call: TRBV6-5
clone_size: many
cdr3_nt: TGTGCCAGCAGTTACTCGAGCAGGGGGTTCTCTGGAAACACCATATATTTT
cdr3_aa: CASSYSSRGFSGNTIYF

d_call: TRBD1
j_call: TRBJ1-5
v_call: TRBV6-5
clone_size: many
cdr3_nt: TGTGCCAGCAGTTACTCGAATCGGGACAGATATAGCAATCAGCCCCAGCATTTT
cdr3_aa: CASSYSNRDRYSNQPQHF

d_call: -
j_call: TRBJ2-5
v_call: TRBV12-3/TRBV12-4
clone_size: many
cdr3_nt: TGTGCCAGCAGAGAACAAGAGACCCAGTACTTC
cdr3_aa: CASREQETQYF

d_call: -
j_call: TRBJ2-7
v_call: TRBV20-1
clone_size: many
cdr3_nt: TGCAGTGCTAGACTAGGTGGACAGCAGTACTTC
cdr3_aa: CSARLGGQQYF

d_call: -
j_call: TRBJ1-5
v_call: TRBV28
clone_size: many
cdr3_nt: TGTGCCAGCAGTTTAGGTGGGGGCACTCAGCCCCAGCATTTT
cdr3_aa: CASSLGGGTQPQHF

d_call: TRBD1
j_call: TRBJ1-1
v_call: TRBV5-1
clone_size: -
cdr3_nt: TGCGCCAGCAGCGGGACAGGGACGAACACTGAAGCTTTCTTT
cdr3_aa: CASSGTGTNTEAFF

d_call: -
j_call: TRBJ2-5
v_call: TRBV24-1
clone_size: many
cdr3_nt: TGTGCCACCAGTGATTTTTACAGCCAAGAGACCCAGTACTTC
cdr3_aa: CATSDFYSQETQYF

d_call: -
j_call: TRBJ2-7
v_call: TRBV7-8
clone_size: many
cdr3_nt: TGTGCCAGCAGCGATGGACAGCGCTACGAGCAGTACTTC
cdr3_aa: CASSDGQRYEQYF

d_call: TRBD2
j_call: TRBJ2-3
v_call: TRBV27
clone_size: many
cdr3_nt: TGTGCCAGCAGTGCGCGACGACTAGCGGGGAGCACAGATACGCAGTATTTT
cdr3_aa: CASSARRLAGSTDTQYF

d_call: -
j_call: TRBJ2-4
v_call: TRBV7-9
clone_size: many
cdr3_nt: TGTGCCAGCAGCACTGGACGGCAAACCATTCAGTACTTC
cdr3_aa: CASSTGRQTIQYF

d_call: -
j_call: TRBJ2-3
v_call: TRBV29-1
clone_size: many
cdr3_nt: TGCAGCGTTGAAGATAAGGATAAAAGCACAGATACGCAGTATTTT
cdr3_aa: CSVEDKDKSTDTQYF

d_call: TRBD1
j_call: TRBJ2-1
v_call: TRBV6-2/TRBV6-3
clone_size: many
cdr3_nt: TGTGCCAGCTTCCGAGGACAGGGACGGGAGCAGTTCTTC
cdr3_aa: CASFRGQGREQFF

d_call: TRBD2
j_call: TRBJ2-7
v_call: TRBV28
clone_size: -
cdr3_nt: TGTGCCAGCGGCCCCGGGACCAGCGGGAGCCGCAGCTCCTACGAGCAGTACTTC
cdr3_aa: CASGPGTSGSRSSYEQYF

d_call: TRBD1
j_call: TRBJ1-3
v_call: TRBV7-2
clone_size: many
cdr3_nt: TGTGCCAGCAGCTTAAGGAACAGGGGTGCAGGAAACACCATATATTTT
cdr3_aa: CASSLRNRGAGNTIYF

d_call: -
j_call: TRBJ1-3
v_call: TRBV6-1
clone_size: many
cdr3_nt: TGTGCCAGCAGTGAAGATATAACAGCTGGAAACACCATATATTTT
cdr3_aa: CASSEDITAGNTIYF

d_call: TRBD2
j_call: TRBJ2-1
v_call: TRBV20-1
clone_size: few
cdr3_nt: TGCAGTGCTAGAGTTGGACTAGCGGGAGAATTGGAGTTCTTC
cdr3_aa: CSARVGLAGELEFF

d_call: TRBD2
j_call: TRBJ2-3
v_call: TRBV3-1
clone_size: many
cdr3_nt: TGTGCCTACACTAGCGGGGCGCCAGATACGCAGTATTTT
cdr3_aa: CAYTSGAPDTQYF

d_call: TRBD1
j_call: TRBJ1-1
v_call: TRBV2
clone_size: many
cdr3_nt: TGTGCCAGCAGCGGGGACAGCGGAATGAACACTGAAGCTTTCTTT
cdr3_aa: CASSGDSGMNTEAFF

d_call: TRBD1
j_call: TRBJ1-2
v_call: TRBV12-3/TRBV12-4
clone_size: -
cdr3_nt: TGTACCAGCAGTCCTACTCCGGGACAGGGAGGCAGGAGCTATGGCTACACCTTC
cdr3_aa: CTSSPTPGQGGRSYGYTF

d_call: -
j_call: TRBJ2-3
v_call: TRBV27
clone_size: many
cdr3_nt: TGTGCCAGCAGTCTGTTCTCTTTCGGGCCTCTGATGGGCACAGATACGCAGTATTTT
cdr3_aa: CASSLFSFGPLMGTDTQYF

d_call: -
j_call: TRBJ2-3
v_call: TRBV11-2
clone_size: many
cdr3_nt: TGTGCCAGCAGAATTCCGCCCACAGATACGCAGTATTTT
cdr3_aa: CASRIPPTDTQYF

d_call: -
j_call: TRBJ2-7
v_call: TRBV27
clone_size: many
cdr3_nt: TGTGCCAGCAGTTTATCACAGGGTCGTGAGCAGTACTTC
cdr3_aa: CASSLSQGREQYF

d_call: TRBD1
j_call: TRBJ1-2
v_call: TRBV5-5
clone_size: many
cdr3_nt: TGTGCCAGCAGCGGAGGAGGGGGCCTCTACACCTTC
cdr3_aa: CASSGGGGLYTF

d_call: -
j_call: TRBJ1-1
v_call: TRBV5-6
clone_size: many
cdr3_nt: TGTGCCAGCCTCCCTGAGCGGCGTAACACTGAAGCTTTCTTT
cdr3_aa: CASLPERRNTEAFF

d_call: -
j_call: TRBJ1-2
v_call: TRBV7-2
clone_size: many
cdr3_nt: TGTGCCAGCAGCCCGCTGACCAGAAACTATGGCTACACCTTC
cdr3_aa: CASSPLTRNYGYTF

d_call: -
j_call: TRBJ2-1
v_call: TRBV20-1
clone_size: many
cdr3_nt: TGCAGTGCCCCACCTCCAGGGTGGGTTGCAAATGAGCAGTTCTTC
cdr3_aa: CSAPPPGWVANEQFF

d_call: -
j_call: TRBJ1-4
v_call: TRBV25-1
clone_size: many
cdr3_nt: TGTGCCAGCGGTCGGGAAAAACTGTTTTTT
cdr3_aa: CASGREKLFF

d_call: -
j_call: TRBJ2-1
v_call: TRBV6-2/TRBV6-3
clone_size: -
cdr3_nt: TGTGCCAGCAGCGAGCCGACAGCGAGCTCCTACAATGAGCAGTTCTTC
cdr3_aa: CASSEPTASSYNEQFF

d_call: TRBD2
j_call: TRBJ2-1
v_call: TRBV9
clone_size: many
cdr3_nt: TGTGCCAGCGGCGGGAGCGGCGGGAGGAATGAGCAGTTCTTC
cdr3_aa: CASGGSGGRNEQFF

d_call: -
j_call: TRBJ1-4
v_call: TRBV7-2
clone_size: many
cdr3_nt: TGTGCCAGCAGCCCCTCCCCAAGCCGGACACGTGAAAAACTGTTTTTT
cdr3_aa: CASSPSPSRTREKLFF

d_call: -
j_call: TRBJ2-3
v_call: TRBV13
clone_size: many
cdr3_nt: TGTGCCAGCAGCTTAAATATAGGGGGTCCTAGCACAGATACGCAGTATTTT
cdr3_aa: CASSLNIGGPSTDTQYF

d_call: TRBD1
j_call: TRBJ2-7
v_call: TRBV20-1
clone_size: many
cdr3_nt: TGCAGTGCTATTTTCCGGGACAGGGGTTACGAGCAGTACTTC
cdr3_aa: CSAIFRDRGYEQYF

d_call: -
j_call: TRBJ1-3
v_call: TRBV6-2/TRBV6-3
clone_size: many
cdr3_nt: TGTGCCAGCAGCCGCGGACAGATCTCTGGAAACACCATATATTTT
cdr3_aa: CASSRGQISGNTIYF

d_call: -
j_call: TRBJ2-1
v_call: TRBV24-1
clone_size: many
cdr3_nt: TGTGCCACCAGTGATCGTCGTGGGGGTGAGGATGAGCAGTTCTTC
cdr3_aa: CATSDRRGGEDEQFF

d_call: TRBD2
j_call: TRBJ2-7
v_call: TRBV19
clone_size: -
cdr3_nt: TGTGCCAGTAGTGTTACTAGCGGGGGCTACGAGCAGTACTTC
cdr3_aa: CASSVTSGGYEQYF

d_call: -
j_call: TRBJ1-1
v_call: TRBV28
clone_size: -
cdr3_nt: TGTGCCAGCAGTTTACAGTTCACTGAAGCTTTCTTT
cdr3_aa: CASSLQFTEAFF

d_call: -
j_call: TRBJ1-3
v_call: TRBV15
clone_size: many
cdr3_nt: TGTGCCACCAGCAGCTTGCAGGGTGCTGGAAACACCATATATTTT
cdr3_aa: CATSSLQGAGNTIYF

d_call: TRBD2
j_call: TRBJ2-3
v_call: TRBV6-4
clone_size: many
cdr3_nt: TGTGCCAGCAGTGACTCTAGCGGGGGCACAGATACGCAGTATTTT
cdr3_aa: CASSDSSGGTDTQYF

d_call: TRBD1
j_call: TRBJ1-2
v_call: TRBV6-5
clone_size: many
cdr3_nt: TGTGCCAGCAGCTTACCGGGACAGGGGACACGAACTAACTATGGCTACACCTTC
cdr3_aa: CASSLPGQGTRTNYGYTF

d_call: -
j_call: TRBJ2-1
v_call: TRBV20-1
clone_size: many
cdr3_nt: TGCAGTGCTAGCCGGGATGAGGGAGCCTCCTACAATGAGCAGTTCTTC
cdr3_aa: CSASRDEGASYNEQFF

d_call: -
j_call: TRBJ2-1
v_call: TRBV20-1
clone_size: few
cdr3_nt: TGCAGTGCTAGAGCGGGGAATGGCGGTGAGCAGTTCTTC
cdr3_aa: CSARAGNGGEQFF